A selection of T cell receptor beta chains follows, all from one sample in a study of CD8 T cells in ankylosing spondylitis. TCRdb called the 5' RACE reads again in MiXCR, with one record for every CDR3 protein. There are 800,000 to 900,000 distinct CDR3 sequences in the sample; about an eighth occur only once, and just over 0.5% lies in the top ten. Sequenced material: blood, either unsorted or a sorted T cell fraction (not recorded which). These receptors were taken from a male donor with ankylosing spondylitis. Each CDR3 is given with its conserved first and last residue. The D gene is left open where the match is weak.

CDR3,V,D,J
CASSYAGTGDNQPQHF,TRBV6-2/TRBV6-3,TRBD1,TRBJ1-5
CSVGWGSYEQYF,TRBV29-1,-,TRBJ2-7
CASSPGQGHETQYF,TRBV19,TRBD1,TRBJ2-5
CASSDNYGDTQYF,TRBV6-1,-,TRBJ2-3
CSASRPRGNSGNTIYF,TRBV20-1,-,TRBJ1-3
CASSRHSRDGTEAFF,TRBV6-2/TRBV6-3,-,TRBJ1-1
CASSLGHLTDTQYF,TRBV5-1,-,TRBJ2-3
CSASGKDEQYF,TRBV29-1,-,TRBJ2-7
CASSLGQTKEVQYF,TRBV5-5,-,TRBJ2-3
CASRSTGAVVSNEKLFF,TRBV4-2,TRBD1,TRBJ1-4
CAWSVEGGQGYEQYF,TRBV30,TRBD1,TRBJ2-7
CSVEGLAESTDTQYF,TRBV29-1,TRBD2,TRBJ2-3
CASSNRVLSSGANVLTF,TRBV11-2,-,TRBJ2-6
CASSLVARAGSETGELFF,TRBV5-5,-,TRBJ2-2
CASRRGQINEQFF,TRBV6-2/TRBV6-3,-,TRBJ2-1
CSETSSSTDTQYF,TRBV20-1,-,TRBJ2-3
CSARDVWTGLFF,TRBV20-1,-,TRBJ1-4
CASSLATIGAYEQYF,TRBV7-2,-,TRBJ2-7
CAISFVVARGTQYF,TRBV5-5,-,TRBJ2-3
CASSPPGTDEQFF,TRBV3-1,-,TRBJ2-1
CAWSPGQGVNEQFF,TRBV30,TRBD1,TRBJ2-1
CASSLYGDTSTDTQYF,TRBV12-3/TRBV12-4,-,TRBJ2-3
CAITDAGYGYTF,TRBV10-3,-,TRBJ1-2
CASSNLGTEETQYF,TRBV28,-,TRBJ2-5
CASSAGAARNTGELFF,TRBV5-1,-,TRBJ2-2
CASSVGAQPSYNEQFF,TRBV9,-,TRBJ2-1
CASSTSISGPQHF,TRBV27,-,TRBJ1-5
CASREKDGRGYTF,TRBV2,-,TRBJ1-2
CASSRFLGRGSGNTIYF,TRBV28,-,TRBJ1-3
CASSWAPATSYNEQFF,TRBV5-1,-,TRBJ2-1
CASSFSPGQSSYNEQFF,TRBV7-9,TRBD1,TRBJ2-1
CAWRSLGANTGELFF,TRBV30,-,TRBJ2-2
CASSQVPRARGYTF,TRBV3-1,-,TRBJ1-2
CASSPRLASSTDTQYF,TRBV12-3/TRBV12-4,TRBD2,TRBJ2-3
CSATDAGYNSPLHF,TRBV20-1,-,TRBJ1-6
CASNQGMETQYF,TRBV28,-,TRBJ2-5
CSVVGTSYQETQYF,TRBV29-1,-,TRBJ2-5
CASSVDRASSYEQYF,TRBV6-2/TRBV6-3,TRBD1,TRBJ2-7
CASARAGQAEAFF,TRBV5-1,-,TRBJ1-1
CASSLASTGSYGYTF,TRBV5-1,TRBD1,TRBJ1-2
CASSLMGGTAGELFF,TRBV7-2,-,TRBJ2-2
CASSQDSRTFFYEQYF,TRBV4-3,-,TRBJ2-7
CASVVGGTDTQYF,TRBV28,-,TRBJ2-3
CASSVSGISYEQYF,TRBV4-3,-,TRBJ2-7
CSARDMTGDGNTIYF,TRBV20-1,TRBD1,TRBJ1-3
CASSPTGAGTYNEQFF,TRBV5-1,-,TRBJ2-1
CSARGLRRHF,TRBV20-1,-,TRBJ2-3
CASSYDRVTEKLFF,TRBV6-5,TRBD1,TRBJ1-4
CASSLGANTQYF,TRBV28,-,TRBJ2-3
CASGKNGNQPQHF,TRBV7-2,-,TRBJ1-5
CSKGLAGTDTQYF,TRBV20-1,TRBD2,TRBJ2-3
CASSQGITINQPQHF,TRBV4-3,-,TRBJ1-5